The rows below give T cell receptor beta chains drawn from one sample of a study of read filtering for tumor transcriptome and immune sequencing. TCRdb reanalysed the reads using MiXCR and keeps one entry per CDR3 protein. The sample gives 50,000 to 65,000 distinct CDR3 sequences, 15% to 20% of which show up once; 11% is in the top ten. The sample comprised a population of CD138-negative cells sorted from bone marrow. The receptors originated from a donor aged 40 or older with multiple myeloma. CDR3s include the opening cysteine and the closing phenylalanine or tryptophan. Fields, in order: J gene, V gene, CDR3 protein.

j_gene: TRBJ2-1
v_gene: TRBV5-1
CDR3aa: CASSSGTSGNYNEQFF

j_gene: TRBJ2-5
v_gene: TRBV29-1
CDR3aa: CSVELPGHQETQYF

j_gene: TRBJ1-5
v_gene: TRBV2
CDR3aa: CASSESRVSNQPQHF

j_gene: TRBJ1-2
v_gene: TRBV19
CDR3aa: CASSIMPTSYGYTF

j_gene: TRBJ2-3
v_gene: TRBV5-1
CDR3aa: CASRRQGAGTDTQYF

j_gene: TRBJ2-1
v_gene: TRBV5-1
CDR3aa: CASSSGLAGQFEQFF

j_gene: TRBJ1-2
v_gene: TRBV27
CDR3aa: CASSLPGQGVYGYTF

j_gene: TRBJ2-5
v_gene: TRBV7-8
CDR3aa: CASNTRQLQETQYF

j_gene: TRBJ2-3
v_gene: TRBV2
CDR3aa: CASSGGGRSADTQYF

j_gene: TRBJ2-1
v_gene: TRBV4-2
CDR3aa: CASSPEAGGAGLSEQFF

j_gene: TRBJ2-1
v_gene: TRBV6-1
CDR3aa: CAGRTSGNNEQFF

j_gene: TRBJ1-1
v_gene: TRBV30
CDR3aa: CAWSVARGDLLNTEAFF

j_gene: TRBJ2-7
v_gene: TRBV4-1
CDR3aa: CASSQGELRFSYEQYF

j_gene: TRBJ1-2
v_gene: TRBV7-9
CDR3aa: CASSLSQAYGYTF

j_gene: TRBJ2-2
v_gene: TRBV6-1
CDR3aa: CASDKGDNAGELFF

j_gene: TRBJ2-4
v_gene: TRBV5-1
CDR3aa: CASSSRGSGSKSIQYF

j_gene: TRBJ2-3
v_gene: TRBV28
CDR3aa: CASSLDRGGGPDTQYF

j_gene: TRBJ2-1
v_gene: TRBV28
CDR3aa: CASSPWTRRLSNEQFF

j_gene: TRBJ2-3
v_gene: TRBV27
CDR3aa: CASSTRTAYISTDTQYF

j_gene: TRBJ2-3
v_gene: TRBV7-7
CDR3aa: CASSTDGTDTQYF

j_gene: TRBJ2-1
v_gene: TRBV5-1
CDR3aa: CASSSTGVTSSYNEQFF

j_gene: TRBJ2-3
v_gene: TRBV29-1
CDR3aa: CSVGQGGADTQYF

j_gene: TRBJ2-7
v_gene: TRBV6-1
CDR3aa: CASSTSGLSYEQYF

j_gene: TRBJ1-1
v_gene: TRBV6-2/TRBV6-3
CDR3aa: CASSYSWRQMNTEAFF

j_gene: TRBJ1-1
v_gene: TRBV27
CDR3aa: CASSSPTGVATEAFF

j_gene: TRBJ1-6
v_gene: TRBV5-1
CDR3aa: CASSPENNSPLHF

j_gene: TRBJ1-5
v_gene: TRBV7-2
CDR3aa: CASSLASRQGASFLNQPQHF

j_gene: TRBJ2-3
v_gene: TRBV10-3
CDR3aa: CASGTSGRAVTDTQYF

j_gene: TRBJ2-2
v_gene: TRBV2
CDR3aa: CASSESSAATGELFF

j_gene: TRBJ2-1
v_gene: TRBV24-1
CDR3aa: CATSDFGGATYNEQFF

j_gene: TRBJ2-7
v_gene: TRBV7-2
CDR3aa: CASSPGHPYEQYF

j_gene: TRBJ2-1
v_gene: TRBV5-6
CDR3aa: CASSLASSGRNLFF

j_gene: TRBJ2-7
v_gene: TRBV3-1
CDR3aa: CASSQDLATAPYEQYF

j_gene: TRBJ2-7
v_gene: TRBV6-5
CDR3aa: CASSHSDRDYEQYF

j_gene: TRBJ2-1
v_gene: TRBV4-1
CDR3aa: CASSPLAGNFYEQFF

j_gene: TRBJ1-1
v_gene: TRBV2
CDR3aa: CASSPGQTDTEAFF

j_gene: TRBJ2-7
v_gene: TRBV4-1
CDR3aa: CASSQGGQLRLAGGYEQYF

j_gene: TRBJ2-6
v_gene: TRBV3-1
CDR3aa: CASSQDSSGANVLTF

j_gene: TRBJ2-2
v_gene: TRBV11-2
CDR3aa: CASSFHNTGELFF

j_gene: TRBJ2-1
v_gene: TRBV3-1
CDR3aa: CASSPPAIYSEQFF

j_gene: TRBJ2-1
v_gene: TRBV4-1
CDR3aa: CASSQDLGTDVTYNEQFF

j_gene: TRBJ1-4
v_gene: TRBV5-5
CDR3aa: CASSEGMSNEKLFF

j_gene: TRBJ2-1
v_gene: TRBV5-6
CDR3aa: CASSPDLYNEQFF

j_gene: TRBJ2-3
v_gene: TRBV2
CDR3aa: CASSESPPARTQYF

j_gene: TRBJ2-1
v_gene: TRBV6-2/TRBV6-3
CDR3aa: CASSHPPHGEQFF

j_gene: TRBJ2-2
v_gene: TRBV7-8
CDR3aa: CASSWRTGGTTGELFF

j_gene: TRBJ2-7
v_gene: TRBV28
CDR3aa: CASSLTSGMSEQYF

j_gene: TRBJ2-1
v_gene: TRBV3-1
CDR3aa: CASSQERINEQFF

j_gene: TRBJ1-2
v_gene: TRBV5-1
CDR3aa: CASSLDRANYGYTF

j_gene: TRBJ2-7
v_gene: TRBV7-8
CDR3aa: CASSLASTAYEQYF

j_gene: TRBJ2-7
v_gene: TRBV4-1
CDR3aa: CASSQESSGSYEQYF

j_gene: TRBJ1-1
v_gene: TRBV10-3
CDR3aa: CAISVGQTDTEAFF